This entry concerns a single T cell receptor beta chain. The antigen remains undetermined. A much larger clone sits a single nucleotide away, making a read error possible. Other nucleotide sequences from this sample produce the same CDR3. These data come from a study of metastatic and nonmetastatic thyroid tumors. Across the study: Repertoire comparisons spanned blood and tumor or nodule tissue from malignant and benign thyroid patients. General observations from the study: Malignant thyroid tumors reportedly had TCR beta diversity that was significantly higher than in benign nodules, in blood and tumor.

Authors' data handling: Between-group CDR3 differences, defined by clinicopathological status, yielded a distant-metastasis classifier for papillary thyroid cancer. TCRdb re-clonotyped the PCR reads through MiXCR. TCRdb assigned the V and J calls; the authors' analysis was not used. In the table there are about 92,000 clones, more than 12% of which are singletons. The V and J ends lost 3 bases and 2 bases respectively, with 13 bases between them. The CDR3 contains 14 residues. In germline, CDR1 is GTSNPN, CDR2 SVGIG (reference sequence). Thyroid surgery was preceded by no treatment in any patient. The rearrangement links TRBV30 to TRBJ2-5; D tentatively fits TRBD1 or TRBD2 (5 bases each). Material for sequencing was blood. The sequence derives from a female donor with papillary thyroid cancer or a benign thyroid nodule (not recorded which). Some clones in this sample may be carry-over from other donors' samples. The CDR3 DNA reads TGTGCCTGGAGCGGGATGGGACCACAAGAGACCCAGTACTTC. Translated: CAWSGMGPQETQYF.